The T cell receptor (beta chain) described here comes from a study of graft-versus-host responses after intestinal transplantation. Study at large: Uniformly, recipients were administered anti-thymocyte globulin induction with subsequent tacrolimus and steroids for roughly three years.

TCRdb's table, derived via immunoSEQ multiplex PCR, lists solely in-frame clones and lacks some. The top ten hold roughly 0.8% of the sample, which has approximately 90,000 clones, about four fifths seen once. Study observations and caveats: Researchers found GvH clones in recipient marrow, and some showed up first in ileum or blood. Graft-versus-host to host-versus-graft clonal ratios in allografts were high in patients with graft-donor T cell macrochimerism.

Remarks on this clone: The antigen is unknown.

The germline V gene encodes CDR1 LNHDA and CDR2 SQIVND (reference sequence). The J segment lost 5 bases and the V segment lost 4 bases, leaving 7 bases of the junction unmatched. This CDR3 has 14 residues. The sequence was obtained from a human donor who received an intestinal transplant. The specimen comprised unstimulated CD4+ T cells sorted from spleen or lymph node cells, sampled before intestinal transplant. V usage is TRBV19 and J usage is TRBJ1-2, with 7 positions matching TRBD1. CDR3 nucleotides: TGTGCCAGTAGTACCAAGACAGGGCCATATGGCTACACCTTC. This codes for CASSTKTGPYGYTF. The variable domain in full, completed from reference TRBV19 and TRBJ1-2, reads DGGITQSPKYLFRKEGQNVTLSCEQNLNHDAMYWYRQDPGQGLRLIYYSQIVNDFQKGDIAEGYSVSREKKESFPLTVTSAQKNPTAFYLCASSTKTGPYGYTFGSGTRLTVV.